This passage covers 21 T cell receptor beta chains from one sample sequenced in a study of blood T cells in healthy people across ages. Combining a sample-barcoded 5' primer with a J-beta primer mix, a second PCR ran for about 7 to 11 cycles. One entry per CDR3 protein results from TCRdb running MiXCR on the 5' RACE reads. In the table there are 650,000 to 800,000 distinct CDR3 sequences, under 45% of which are singletons. Sequences were obtained from blood. The source of these receptors is a man aged 55 to 70 in good health.

This chain links TRBV18 with TRBJ1-2; the D gene is possibly TRBD1 (6 bases). Trimming took off 2 bases at V and 7 bases at J, with 11 bases between the two ends. The CDR3 sequence is 13 residues long. Germline V gene data show CDR1 as KGHSH and CDR2 as LQKENI. The CDR3 nucleotides are TGTGCCAGCTCACCAGGACAGATCCCTGGCTACACCTTC. This encodes CASSPGQIPGYTF.

In this sample, this clonotype turned up a few times. The rearrangement uses TRBV6-2 or TRBV6-3 and TRBJ2-3; D tentatively reads TRBD1 or TRBD2 (5 bases each). CDR1 and CDR2 (germline): MNHEY, SVGEGT. V lost 6 bases to trimming and J lost 2 bases, with 9 bases between them. This CDR3 contains 13 residues. The CDR3 spells CASRPGTTDTQYF. For the CDR3, the DNA is TGTGCCAGCAGACCCGGGACCACAGATACGCAGTATTTT.

This CDR3 reads CASSQTVGTAGYTF. The CDR3 coding sequence is TGTGCCAGCAGCCAAACAGTCGGGACGGCGGGCTACACCTTC. The V gene is TRBV3-1, the J gene TRBJ1-2, with D possibly TRBD1 on 5 matching bases. In germline, CDR1 is LGHDT, CDR2 YNNKEL (reference sequence). V shed 2 bases and J shed 8 bases, with 15 bases lying between them. The CDR3 is 14 residues long.

This clonotype was observed a single time. V is TRBV6-6 and J is TRBJ1-4; possibly TRBD1 for D (5 bases). Trimming shortened V by 2 bases and J by 4 bases, and 11 bases separated the two germline ends. The CDR3 has 15 residues. Germline-derived CDR1 and CDR2 are MNHNY and SVGAGI (reference sequence). The CDR3 is CASSYGQGDNEKLFF. DNA of the CDR3: TGTGCCAGCAGTTACGGTCAGGGCGATAATGAAAAACTGTTTTTT.

The chain combines TRBV20-1 with TRBJ2-1; 10 bases are a match to TRBD2. Looked up from germline, CDR1 is DFQATT and CDR2 is SNEGSKA (reference sequence). This CDR3 spans 17 amino acids. The junction had 11 bases not matched to a gene; V was cut back by 4 bases and J by 2 bases. The chain's CDR3 is CSANNPERGGTYNEQFF. CDR3 bases: TGCAGTGCTAACAATCCCGAGCGGGGGGGAACCTACAATGAGCAGTTCTTC.

CDR3 in amino acids: CASSLGTGSNYGYTF. The CDR3, as DNA: TGCGCCAGCAGCCTGGGCACAGGTTCTAACTATGGCTACACCTTC. The chain carries TRBV5-1 and TRBJ1-2; a weak D match, TRBD1 (5 bases). This CDR3 is built from 15 residues. V dropped 4 bases and J dropped 0 bases, with 13 bases sitting between them. Germline values: CDR1 SGHRS, CDR2 YFSETQ.

Details on this clonotype: This may stem from a read error, because a much larger clone lies one nucleotide away. This chain connects TRBV7-9 to TRBJ2-6; 8 nucleotides match TRBD1. This CDR3 is built from 19 residues. Germline lookup yields CDR1 SEHNR and CDR2 FQNEAQ (reference sequence). The DNA of the CDR3 is TGTGCCAGCAGCTTAGGGTACGGGACAGGTTTCTCTAGGGCCAACGTCCTGACTTTC. It specifies CASSLGYGTGFSRANVLTF. The whole variable domain, remainder taken from reference TRBV7-9 and TRBJ2-6, is DTGVSQNPRHKITKRGQNVTFRCDPISEHNRLYWYRQTLGQGPEFLTYFQNEAQLEKSRLLSDRFSAERPKGSFSTLEIQRTEQGDSAMYLCASSLGYGTGFSRANVLTFGAGSRLTVL.

This clonotype was seen more than once but under ten times. The chain has TRBV27 and TRBJ1-4; 7 bases are a match to TRBD1. CDR1 is MNHEY and CDR2 is SMNVEV in the germline V gene (reference sequence). This CDR3 comprises 15 residues. With V trimmed by 8 bases and J by 4 bases, 10 bases remained unmatched. The CDR3: CASAGRRQGNEKLFF. The CDR3 nucleotides are TGTGCCAGCGCCGGCAGGCGACAGGGTAATGAAAAACTGTTTTTT.

This clonotype was counted between two and nine times. This chain joins TRBV4-3 and TRBJ2-3; TRBD2 agrees at 12 bases. Trimming took 4 bases from V and 2 from J; bases not matched to a gene: 13. Germline V lookup: CDR1 LGHNA, CDR2 YSLEER. CDR3 length equals 19 residues. The CDR3 nucleotides read TGCGCCAGCAGCCGAGGCCGGACTAGCGGGGACGGGGCCACAGATACGCAGTATTTT. It specifies CASSRGRTSGDGATDTQYF.

At least ten counts were recorded for this clonotype. Here the CDR3 DNA reads TGTGCCAGCAGCACACAAAGAAACTACGAGCAGTACTTC. Residues: CASSTQRNYEQYF. The chain has TRBV7-2 and TRBJ2-7; no clear D. This CDR3 has 13 amino acids. Between the trimmed V and J ends, which lost 5 bases and 3 bases, there was a span of 11 bases. CDR1 and CDR2 from the germline V gene are SGHTA and FQGNSA.

This chain connects TRBV6-5 to TRBJ2-7; possible D gene TRBD1, 8 bases. CDR1 and CDR2 from the germline V gene are MNHEY and SVGAGI. V shed 6 bases and J shed 7 bases, with 16 bases lying between them. The CDR3 is 13 amino acids. Here the CDR3 reads CASRAGQVREQYF. CDR3 DNA: TGTGCCAGCAGAGCGGGACAGGTTAGGGAGCAGTACTTC.

The gene calls are TRBV4-3 and TRBJ2-5; either TRBD1 or TRBD2 may fit D (5 bases each). This CDR3 spans 17 amino acids. Between the trimmed V and J ends, which lost 1 base and 11 bases, there was a span of 26 bases. Germline V gives CDR1 LGHNA, CDR2 YSLEER. The CDR3 spells CASSQGLRGTGQRKQYF. CDR3 nucleotides: TGCGCCAGCAGCCAAGGGTTACGTGGGACGGGTCAGAGAAAGCAGTACTTC.

This chain connects TRBV6-6 to TRBJ2-5; 8 bases are shared with TRBD2. V shed 6 bases, J shed 11 bases, and the junction held 8 bases outside the gene matches. CDR1 is MNHNY and CDR2 is SVGAGI in the germline V gene (reference sequence). This CDR3 spans 12 amino acids. This CDR3 reads CASRGLVKWQYF. The CDR3, as DNA: TGTGCCAGCAGGGGACTAGTTAAATGGCAGTACTTC.

The chain is built from TRBV30 and TRBJ1-1, with TRBD1 identical over 7 bases. The junction had 6 bases not matched to a gene; V was cut back by 3 bases and J by 5 bases. This CDR3 has 13 amino acids. Germline assignment: CDR1 GTSNPN and CDR2 SVGIG (reference sequence). The DNA of the CDR3 is TGTGCCTGGAGGGCGACAGGGAGTACTGAAGCTTTCTTT. It is translated as CAWRATGSTEAFF.

The rearrangement joins TRBV28 to TRBJ2-7; tentative D call: TRBD1 (5 bases). Looked up from germline, CDR1 is MDHEN and CDR2 is SYDVKM. The V gene lost 5 bases and the J gene lost 3 bases, with 11 bases spanning the gap. CDR3 length: 13 amino acids. CDR3 DNA sequence: TGTGCCAGCAGTCACGGACACCTCTACGAGCAGTACTTC. Translated: CASSHGHLYEQYF.

This clonotype was seen a handful of times. The chain carries TRBV20-1 and TRBJ2-3; 8 bases agree with TRBD2. The CDR3 loop spans 15 amino acids. V lost 0 bases, J lost 4 bases, and 6 bases stayed unmatched. Germline assignment: CDR1 DFQATT and CDR2 SNEGSKA (reference sequence). In DNA, the CDR3 is TGCAGTGCTAGAGAATGGACTAGCAAATCAGATACGCAGTATTTT. Translating gives CSAREWTSKSDTQYF.

V usage is TRBV4-3 and J usage is TRBJ1-6; maybe TRBD1 (5 bases). Germline assignment: CDR1 LGHNA and CDR2 YSLEER. The CDR3 runs to 13 residues. Trimming pared 0 bases from V and 9 bases from J, leaving 6 bases between. The CDR3 DNA follows: TGCGCCAGCAGCCAAGAAGGGACTTCACCCCTCCACTTT. Residues: CASSQEGTSPLHF.

This chain connects TRBV29-1 to TRBJ2-3; D may be TRBD2 (5 bases). V was shortened by 3 bases and J by 3 bases, with 10 bases between the two germline ends. This CDR3 comprises 13 residues. From germline, CDR1 is SQVTM and CDR2 ANQGSEA. CDR3 nucleotides: TGCAGCGTTGATCTAGCTGCGACAGATACGCAGTATTTT. Protein product: CSVDLAATDTQYF.

The gene calls are TRBV6-7 and TRBJ2-7, with 8 positions matching TRBD2. TRBV6-7 is an ORF, and what it does is uncertain. V gave up 5 bases and J gave up 12 bases; unmatched junction bases: 18. The CDR3 spans 15 residues. In DNA, the CDR3 is TGTGCCAGCAGTGGGATGAAGCGGGGGCCCAAACGCCCGTACTTC. Residues: CASSGMKRGPKRPYF.

This clonotype was recorded at least ten times. The chain employs TRBV9 and TRBJ2-5; no clear D. This CDR3 contains 11 residues. The V gene lost 3 bases and the J gene lost 4 bases, with 4 bases spanning the gap. Germline CDR1 and CDR2: SGDLS and YYNGEE. Here the CDR3 reads CASSASETQYF. The CDR3 DNA reads TGTGCCAGCAGCGCTTCAGAGACCCAGTACTTC. Complete variable domain (other parts from reference TRBV9 and TRBJ2-5): DSGVTQTPKHLITATGQRVTLRCSPRSGDLSVYWYQQSLDQGLQFLIQYYNGEERAKGNILERFSAQQFPDLHSELNLSSLELGDSALYFCASSASETQYFGPGTRLLVL.

This chain joins TRBV7-2 and TRBJ1-4; 7 positions agree with TRBD1. V shed 5 bases and J 0 bases; nucleotides not matched to a gene: 6. CDR1 and CDR2 from the germline V gene are SGHTA and FQGNSA. This CDR3 has 16 amino acids. CDR3 nucleotides: TGTGCCAGCAGCCTACAGGGGTGGGCAACTAATGAAAAACTGTTTTTT. Translation gives CASSLQGWATNEKLFF. Full variable domain (missing parts from reference TRBV7-2 and TRBJ1-4): GAGVSQSPSNKVTEKGKDVELRCDPISGHTALYWYRQSLGQGLEFLIYFQGNSAPDKSGLPSDRFSAERTGGSVSTLTIQRTQQEDSAVYLCASSLQGWATNEKLFFGSGTQLSVL.